This T cell receptor (beta chain) was profiled in a study of control samples from healthy donors and cancer patients (dated by TCRdb to 2018 to 2021). Measured from the cysteine to the phenylalanine, the CDR3 is 11 residues long. Only the CDR3 portion is preserved as DNA: 33 bases, with reading frame beginning at the first base. CDR1 DFQATT and CDR2 SNEGSKA were looked up in the germline V gene (reference sequence). The junction carries 5 bases between V and J, which are trimmed by 2 bases and 4 bases respectively. Comment on this clone: The clone's antigen remains unknown. Base qualities were left out, and no much larger clone turns up one base away.

Libraries were prepared through the immunoSEQ multiplex PCR assay. TCRdb retrieved this table from immuneACCESS and kept in-frame rearrangements only. Not all clones are present; in checked studies, unresolved V genes account for under half, and no reason is known for the remainder. The sample records some 90,000 clones, 80% to 95% of which are singletons. The ten biggest clones cover 0.92% of the sample. Material: blood. The sequence derives from a woman aged 25-40 years in good health. The receptor chain draws on TRBV20-1 and TRBJ1-1; the D gene is not confidently resolved. The CDR3 has the sequence CSARLFTEAFF. The DNA sequence is given as TGCAGTGCTAGACTATTCACTGAAGCTTTCTTT.